The next 3 T cell receptor beta chains were all read from a single sample in a study of PD-L1 blockade in urothelial cancer. Libraries were prepared by immunoSEQ multiplex PCR; TCRdb keeps only in-frame clonotypes and omits some of them. The sample carries tens of thousands of clones, around 90% recorded once. This sample's time point: pretreatment peripheral blood. The sequencing used PBMCs, collected around atezolizumab (anti-PD-L1) treatment. The receptors shown here come from a man between 60 and 75 years old with urothelial cancer.

The V gene is TRBV5-1, the J gene TRBJ2-7; TRBD2 aligns across 10 bases. V was pared by 4 bases and J by 2 bases, with 3 bases of the junction left unmatched. Germline V lookup: CDR1 SGHRS, CDR2 YFSETQ. This CDR3 is built from 14 residues. Written as DNA, the CDR3 is TGCGCCAGCAGCCGAAGCGGGGGGGCCTACGAGCAGTACTTC. Translation gives CASSRSGGAYEQYF.

The chain uses TRBV5-1 and TRBJ2-3; no reliable D call. Deletions cut 1 base from V and 4 bases from J, with 13 bases between. Germline V CDR1 and CDR2: SGHRS, YFSETQ. This CDR3 is 15 amino acids long. This CDR3 is CASSLRGRAPDTQYF. The CDR3 region has the DNA TGCGCCAGCAGCTTGAGAGGTAGAGCTCCAGATACGCAGTATTTT.

This clone appeared a single time. CDR3 in amino acids: CASRTDRGLNSPLHF. The CDR3 nucleotides are TGTGCCAGCAGAACAGACAGGGGACTCAATTCACCCCTCCACTTT. The gene calls are TRBV11-2 and TRBJ1-6; 8 bases agree with TRBD1. CDR3 size: 15 residues. Losses at the gene ends were 6 bases for V and 7 bases for J; bases not matched to a gene: 8. Germline V lookup: CDR1 SGHAT, CDR2 FQNNGV.